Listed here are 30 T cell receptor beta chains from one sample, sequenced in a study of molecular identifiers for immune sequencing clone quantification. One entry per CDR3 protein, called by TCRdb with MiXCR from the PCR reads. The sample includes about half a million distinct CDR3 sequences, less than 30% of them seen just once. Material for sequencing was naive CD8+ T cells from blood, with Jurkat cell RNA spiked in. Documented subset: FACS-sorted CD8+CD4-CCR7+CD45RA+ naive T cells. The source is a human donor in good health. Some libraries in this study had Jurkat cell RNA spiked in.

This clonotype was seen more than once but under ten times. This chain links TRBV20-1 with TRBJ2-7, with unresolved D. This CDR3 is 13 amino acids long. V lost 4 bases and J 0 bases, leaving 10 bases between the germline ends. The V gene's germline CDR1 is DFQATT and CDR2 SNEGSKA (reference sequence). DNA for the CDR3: TGCAGTGCTAAAAGCGTTAGCTCCTACGAGCAGTACTTC. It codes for CSAKSVSSYEQYF.

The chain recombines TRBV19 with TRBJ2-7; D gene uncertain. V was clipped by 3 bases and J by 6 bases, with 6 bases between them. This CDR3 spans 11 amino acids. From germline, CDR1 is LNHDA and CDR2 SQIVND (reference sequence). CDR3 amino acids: CASSMGLEQYF. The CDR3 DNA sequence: TGTGCCAGTAGTATGGGCCTCGAGCAGTACTTC.

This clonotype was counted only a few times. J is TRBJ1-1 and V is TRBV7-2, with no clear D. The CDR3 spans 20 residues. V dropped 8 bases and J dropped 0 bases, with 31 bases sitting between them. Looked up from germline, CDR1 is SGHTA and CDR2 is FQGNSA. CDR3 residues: CASRSDRYLISNGMNTEAFF. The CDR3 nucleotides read TGTGCCAGCCGATCTGATCGCTACCTCATATCGAACGGTATGAACACTGAAGCTTTCTTT.

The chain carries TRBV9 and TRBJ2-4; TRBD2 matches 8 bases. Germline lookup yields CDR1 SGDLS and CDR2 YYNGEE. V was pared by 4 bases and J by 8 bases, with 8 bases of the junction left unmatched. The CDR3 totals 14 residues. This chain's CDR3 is CASSPGTRFDIQYF. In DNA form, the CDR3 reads TGTGCCAGCAGCCCGGGGACTAGATTCGACATTCAGTACTTC.

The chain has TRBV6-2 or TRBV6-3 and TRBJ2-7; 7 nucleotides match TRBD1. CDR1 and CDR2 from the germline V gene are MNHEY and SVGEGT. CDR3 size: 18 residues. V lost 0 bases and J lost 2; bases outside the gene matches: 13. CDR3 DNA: TGTGCCAGCAGTTACTCGATCCTGGGACAGAAAGGGCCCTACGAGCAGTACTTC. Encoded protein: CASSYSILGQKGPYEQYF.

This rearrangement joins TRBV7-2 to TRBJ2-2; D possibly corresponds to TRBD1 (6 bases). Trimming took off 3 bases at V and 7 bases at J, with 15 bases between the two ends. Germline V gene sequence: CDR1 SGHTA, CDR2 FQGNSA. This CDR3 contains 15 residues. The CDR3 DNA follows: TGTGCCAGCAGCTTCTTTCAGGGGACATACGGGGAGCTGTTTTTT. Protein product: CASSFFQGTYGELFF.

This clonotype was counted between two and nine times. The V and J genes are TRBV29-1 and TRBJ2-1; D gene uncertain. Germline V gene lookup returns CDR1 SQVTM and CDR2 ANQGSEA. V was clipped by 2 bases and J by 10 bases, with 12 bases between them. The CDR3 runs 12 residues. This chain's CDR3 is CSVEPLNLEQFF. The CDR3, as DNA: TGCAGCGTTGAACCTCTGAATCTAGAGCAGTTCTTC.

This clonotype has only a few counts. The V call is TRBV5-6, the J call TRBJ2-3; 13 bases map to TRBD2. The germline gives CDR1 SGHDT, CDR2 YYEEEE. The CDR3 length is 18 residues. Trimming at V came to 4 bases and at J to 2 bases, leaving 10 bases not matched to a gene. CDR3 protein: CASSQLNGLAGATDTQYF. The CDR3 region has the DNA TGTGCCAGCAGCCAATTAAACGGACTAGCGGGGGCCACAGATACGCAGTATTTT.

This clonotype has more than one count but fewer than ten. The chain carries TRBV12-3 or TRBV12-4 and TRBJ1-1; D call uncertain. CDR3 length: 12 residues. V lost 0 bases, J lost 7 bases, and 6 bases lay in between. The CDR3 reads CASSLAVVEAFF. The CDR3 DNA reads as TGTGCCAGCAGTTTAGCGGTAGTTGAAGCTTTCTTT.

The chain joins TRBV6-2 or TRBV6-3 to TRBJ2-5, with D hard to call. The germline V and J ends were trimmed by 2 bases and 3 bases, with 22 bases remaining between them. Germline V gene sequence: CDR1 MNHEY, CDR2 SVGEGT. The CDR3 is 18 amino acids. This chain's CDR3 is CASSYGGRIQLAEETQYF. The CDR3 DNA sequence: TGTGCCAGCAGTTACGGCGGCCGGATTCAGTTGGCGGAAGAGACCCAGTACTTC.

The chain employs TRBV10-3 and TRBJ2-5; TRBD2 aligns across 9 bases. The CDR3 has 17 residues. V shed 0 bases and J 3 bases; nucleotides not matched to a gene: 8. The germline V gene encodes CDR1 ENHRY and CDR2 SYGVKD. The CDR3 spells CAISESGVAGVEETQYF. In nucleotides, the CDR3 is TGTGCCATCAGTGAGTCTGGGGTAGCGGGAGTGGAAGAGACCCAGTACTTC.

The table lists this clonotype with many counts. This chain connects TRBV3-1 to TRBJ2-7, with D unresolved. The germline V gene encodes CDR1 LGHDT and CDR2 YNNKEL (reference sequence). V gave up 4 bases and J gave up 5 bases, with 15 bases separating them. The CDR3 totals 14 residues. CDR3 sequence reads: CASSPDLRQDEQYF. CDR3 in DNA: TGTGCCAGCAGCCCCGACTTGAGGCAGGACGAGCAGTACTTC.

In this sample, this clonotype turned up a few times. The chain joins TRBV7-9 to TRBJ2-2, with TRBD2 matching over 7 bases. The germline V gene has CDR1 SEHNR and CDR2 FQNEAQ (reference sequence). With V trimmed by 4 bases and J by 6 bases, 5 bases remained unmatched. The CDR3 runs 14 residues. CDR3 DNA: TGTGCCAGCAGCTCAGGACTAGTCTCCGGGGAGCTGTTTTTT. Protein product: CASSSGLVSGELFF.

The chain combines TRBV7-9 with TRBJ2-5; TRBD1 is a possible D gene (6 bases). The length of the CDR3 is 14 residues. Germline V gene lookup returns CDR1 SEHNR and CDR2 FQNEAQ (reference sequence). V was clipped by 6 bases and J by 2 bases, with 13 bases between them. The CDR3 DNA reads TGTGCCAGCAGTAGACCGGACAGACAAGAGACCCAGTACTTC. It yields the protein CASSRPDRQETQYF. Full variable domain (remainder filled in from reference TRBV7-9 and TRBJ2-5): DTGVSQNPRHKITKRGQNVTFRCDPISEHNRLYWYRQTLGQGPEFLTYFQNEAQLEKSRLLSDRFSAERPKGSFSTLEIQRTEQGDSAMYLCASSRPDRQETQYFGPGTRLLVL.

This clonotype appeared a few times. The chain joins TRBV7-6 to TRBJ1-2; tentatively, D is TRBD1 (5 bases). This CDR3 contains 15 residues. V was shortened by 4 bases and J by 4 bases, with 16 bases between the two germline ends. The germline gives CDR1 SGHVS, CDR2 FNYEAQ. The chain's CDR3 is CASSSQVGEGYGYTF. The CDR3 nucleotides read TGTGCCAGCAGCTCCCAGGTGGGGGAAGGCTATGGCTACACCTTC.

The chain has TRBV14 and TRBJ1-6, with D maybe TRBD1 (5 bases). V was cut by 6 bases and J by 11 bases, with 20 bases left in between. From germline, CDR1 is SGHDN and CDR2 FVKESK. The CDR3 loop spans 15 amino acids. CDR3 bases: TGTGCCAGCAGTCCCTCCGGGGCCAAAAGACCACCCCTCCACTTT. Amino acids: CASSPSGAKRPPLHF.

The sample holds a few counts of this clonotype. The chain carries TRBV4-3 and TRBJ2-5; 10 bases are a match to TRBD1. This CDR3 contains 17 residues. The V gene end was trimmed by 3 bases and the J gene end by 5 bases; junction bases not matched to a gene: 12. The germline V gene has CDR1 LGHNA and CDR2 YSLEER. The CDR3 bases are TGCGCCAGCAGCCACGACAAACTGGACAGGGGGAGGGAGACCCAGTACTTC. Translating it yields CASSHDKLDRGRETQYF.

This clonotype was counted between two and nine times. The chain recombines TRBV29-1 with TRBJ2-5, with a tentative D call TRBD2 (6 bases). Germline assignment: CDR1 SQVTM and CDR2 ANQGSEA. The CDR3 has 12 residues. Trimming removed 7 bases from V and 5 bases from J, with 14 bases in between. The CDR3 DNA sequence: TGCAGCGCCTCGGGACTTAACGAGACCCAGTACTTC. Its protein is CSASGLNETQYF.

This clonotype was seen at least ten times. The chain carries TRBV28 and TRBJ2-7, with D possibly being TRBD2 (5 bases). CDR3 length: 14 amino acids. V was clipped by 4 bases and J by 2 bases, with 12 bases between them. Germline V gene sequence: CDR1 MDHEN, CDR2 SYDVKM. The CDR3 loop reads CASSSGKVTYEQYF. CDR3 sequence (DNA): TGTGCCAGCAGTTCCGGGAAGGTTACCTACGAGCAGTACTTC.

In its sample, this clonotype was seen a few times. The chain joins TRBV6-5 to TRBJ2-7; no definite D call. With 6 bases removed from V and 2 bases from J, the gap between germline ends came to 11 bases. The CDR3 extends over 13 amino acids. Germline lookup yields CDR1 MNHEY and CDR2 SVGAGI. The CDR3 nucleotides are TGTGCCAGCAGCCAGGTTTGGGCCTACGAGCAGTACTTC. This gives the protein CASSQVWAYEQYF.

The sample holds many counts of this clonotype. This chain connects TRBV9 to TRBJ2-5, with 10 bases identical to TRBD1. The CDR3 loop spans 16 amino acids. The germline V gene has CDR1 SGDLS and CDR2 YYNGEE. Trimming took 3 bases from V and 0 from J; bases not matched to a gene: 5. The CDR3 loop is CASSALDRGYQETQYF. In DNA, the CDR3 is TGTGCCAGCAGCGCGTTGGACAGGGGGTACCAAGAGACCCAGTACTTC.

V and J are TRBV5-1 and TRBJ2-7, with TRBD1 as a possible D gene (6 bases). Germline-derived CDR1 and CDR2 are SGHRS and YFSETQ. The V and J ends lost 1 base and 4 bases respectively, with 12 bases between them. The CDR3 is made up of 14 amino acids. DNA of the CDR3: TGCGCCAGCAGCTTGACAGGGACATATTACGAGCAGTACTTC. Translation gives CASSLTGTYYEQYF.

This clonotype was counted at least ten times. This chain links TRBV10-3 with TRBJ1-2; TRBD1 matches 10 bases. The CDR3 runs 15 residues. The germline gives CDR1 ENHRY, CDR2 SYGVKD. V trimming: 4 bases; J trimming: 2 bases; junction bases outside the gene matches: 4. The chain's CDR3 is CAISVPGQGNYGYTF. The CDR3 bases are TGTGCCATCAGTGTCCCGGGACAGGGGAACTATGGCTACACCTTC.

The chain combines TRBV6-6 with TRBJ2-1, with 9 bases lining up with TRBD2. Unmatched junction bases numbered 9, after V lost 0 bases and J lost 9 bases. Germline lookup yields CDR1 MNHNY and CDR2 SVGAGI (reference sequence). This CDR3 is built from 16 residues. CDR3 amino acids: CASSYSVSGGTPEQFF. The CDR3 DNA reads TGTGCCAGCAGTTACTCTGTTAGCGGGGGTACCCCTGAGCAGTTCTTC.

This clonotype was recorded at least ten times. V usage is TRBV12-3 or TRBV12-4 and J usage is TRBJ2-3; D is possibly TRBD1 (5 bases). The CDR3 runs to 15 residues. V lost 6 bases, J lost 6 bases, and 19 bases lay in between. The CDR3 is CASRRYKGYPDTQYF. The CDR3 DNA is TGTGCCAGCAGACGATACAAGGGGTATCCGGATACGCAGTATTTT.

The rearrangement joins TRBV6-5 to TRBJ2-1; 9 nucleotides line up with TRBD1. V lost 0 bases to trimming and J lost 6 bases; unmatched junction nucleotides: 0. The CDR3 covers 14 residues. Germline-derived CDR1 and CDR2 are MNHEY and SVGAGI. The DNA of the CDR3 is TGTGCCAGCAGTTACTCACAGGGGGCCAATGAGCAGTTCTTC. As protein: CASSYSQGANEQFF.

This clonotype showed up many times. The CDR3 sequence is CSVEEGGGAGYGYTF. In nucleotides, the CDR3 is TGCAGCGTTGAGGAGGGGGGGGGCGCCGGCTATGGCTACACCTTC. V is TRBV29-1 and J is TRBJ1-2, with D tentatively TRBD1 (6 bases). Trimming took off 3 bases at V and 4 bases at J, with 18 bases between the two ends. There are 15 residues in the CDR3. The germline CDR1 and CDR2 sequences are SQVTM and ANQGSEA. Using reference TRBV29-1 and TRBJ1-2 for the parts outside the CDR3, the full variable domain is SAVISQKPSRDICQRGTSLTIQCQVDSQVTMMFWYRQQPGQSLTLIATANQGSEATYESGFVIDKFPISRPNLTFSTLTVSNMSPEDSSIYLCSVEEGGGAGYGYTFGSGTRLTVV.

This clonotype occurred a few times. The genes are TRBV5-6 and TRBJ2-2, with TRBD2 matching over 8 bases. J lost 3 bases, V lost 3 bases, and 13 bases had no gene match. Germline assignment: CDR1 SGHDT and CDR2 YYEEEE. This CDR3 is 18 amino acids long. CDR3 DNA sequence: TGTGCCAGCAGCTCCGACCGCTTAGCGGGACCCTACACCGGGGAGCTGTTTTTT. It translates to CASSSDRLAGPYTGELFF.

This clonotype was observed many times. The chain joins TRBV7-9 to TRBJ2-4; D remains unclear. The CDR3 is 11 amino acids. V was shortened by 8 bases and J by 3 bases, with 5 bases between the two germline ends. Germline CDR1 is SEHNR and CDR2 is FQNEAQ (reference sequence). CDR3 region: CASVSKNIQYF. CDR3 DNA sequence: TGTGCCAGCGTGAGCAAAAACATTCAGTACTTC.

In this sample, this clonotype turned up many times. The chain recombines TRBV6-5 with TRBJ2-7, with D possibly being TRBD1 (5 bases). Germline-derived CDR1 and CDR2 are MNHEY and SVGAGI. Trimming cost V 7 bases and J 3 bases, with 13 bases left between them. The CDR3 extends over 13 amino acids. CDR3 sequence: CASNRLGDYEQYF. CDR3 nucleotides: TGTGCCAGCAATCGGCTAGGGGACTACGAGCAGTACTTC.